This T cell receptor beta chain comes out of a study of early T cells in non-severe SARS-CoV-2 infection. Study overall: The sequenced material was bulk RNA from unsorted whole blood, and its chains were unpaired.

Trimming cost V 4 bases and J 3 bases, with 9 bases left between them. The CDR3 extends over 13 amino acids. Germline CDR1 reads SGHVS; CDR2 reads FQNEAQ. Each cDNA molecule carried a unique molecular identifier. In TCRdb, the 5' RACE reads were re-called with MiXCR into one record per CDR3 protein. The sample includes about 50,000 distinct CDR3 sequences, about 12% seen only once; the top ten take about 9.4%. The receptor's source is an adult who was a healthcare worker with PCR-confirmed SARS-CoV-2 infection or an uninfected control (not recorded which). What was sequenced was whole blood. The chain combines TRBV7-8 with TRBJ1-2; D unclear. This CDR3 reads CASSYDGDYGYTF. In nucleotides, the CDR3 is TGTGCCAGCAGCTACGACGGAGACTATGGCTACACCTTC.